The next 18 T cell receptor beta chains were all read from a single sample in a study of Tregs in tolerant kidney transplant recipients. Clones were read by immunoSEQ multiplex PCR, and TCRdb kept only the in-frame ones, dropping some. The sample records under 85,000 clones, roughly 91% being singletons. The sample in question was CD4+ T cells from blood, obtained before the transplant. These TCRs come from a human donor who received a combined kidney and bone marrow transplant.

The chain combines TRBV7-3 with TRBJ2-2; TRBD1 might be the D (5 bases). V was cut by 5 bases and J by 5 bases, with 12 bases left in between. The CDR3 covers 14 residues. Germline-derived CDR1 and CDR2 are SGHTA and FQGTGA. CDR3 nucleotides: TGTGCCAGCAGCCAGAACGACAGAACCGGGGAGCTGTTTTTT. Amino acid sequence: CASSQNDRTGELFF.

This chain links TRBV7-2 with TRBJ1-1; a weak D match, TRBD1 (5 bases). V dropped 4 bases and J dropped 2 bases, with 11 bases sitting between them. Per germline, CDR1 SGHTA and CDR2 FQGNSA. This CDR3 spans 14 amino acids. In DNA, the CDR3 is TGTGCCAGCAGCTCATACGGGGGTAACACTGAAGCTTTCTTT. Protein sequence: CASSSYGGNTEAFF.

Only a few counts were recorded for this clone. The V gene is TRBV28, the J gene TRBJ2-7; D may be TRBD1 (5 bases). The V and J ends lost 4 bases and 5 bases respectively, with 9 bases between them. The germline gives CDR1 MDHEN, CDR2 SYDVKM. The CDR3 has 12 residues. The CDR3 DNA reads as TGTGCCAGCAGTTCCAGGGTCGACGAGCAGTACTTC. Its translation: CASSSRVDEQYF. The full variable domain, rest sourced from reference TRBV28 and TRBJ2-7, is DVKVTQSSRYLVKRTGEKVFLECVQDMDHENMFWYRQDPGLGLRLIYFSYDVKMKEKGDIPEGYSVSREKKERFSLILESASTNQTSMYLCASSSRVDEQYFGPGTRLTVT.

This clone has a single count. This chain links TRBV19 with TRBJ2-6, with TRBD1 matching 10 bases. This CDR3 contains 18 residues. Germline V CDR1 and CDR2: LNHDA, SQIVND (reference sequence). The V and J ends lost 1 base and 0 bases, in that order; junction bases with no gene match: 3. CDR3 nucleotide sequence: TGTGCCAGTAGTATAGGTTGGGACAGGGGCTCTGGGGCCAACGTCCTGACTTTC. Amino acid sequence: CASSIGWDRGSGANVLTF.

This clone turned up a few times. The chain couples TRBV5-1 to TRBJ1-1, with D uncertain. The CDR3 consists of 13 residues. Trimming took 3 bases from V and 0 from J, leaving 6 bases between them. Germline values: CDR1 SGHRS, CDR2 YFSETQ. DNA of the CDR3: TGCGCCAGCAGCTATTCAATGAACACTGAAGCTTTCTTT. Translating it yields CASSYSMNTEAFF.

This chain uses TRBV5-1 with TRBJ2-3; 7 positions match TRBD1. The CDR3 runs 16 residues. V lost 4 bases and J lost 1; bases outside the gene matches: 9. Germline CDR1 SGHRS, CDR2 YFSETQ. DNA for the CDR3: TGCGCCAGCAGCACCTTGACAGGGTTAGGCACAGATACGCAGTATTTT. Translating gives CASSTLTGLGTDTQYF.

This chain links TRBV2 with TRBJ2-1; 8 bases are a match to TRBD2. V trimming: 4 bases; J trimming: 9 bases; junction bases outside the gene matches: 11. This CDR3 spans 15 amino acids. Germline loops: CDR1 SNHLY, CDR2 FYNNEI. The CDR3: CASSVGGRGASEQFF. CDR3 in DNA: TGTGCCAGCAGTGTTGGGGGGCGGGGGGCGAGTGAGCAGTTCTTC.

The gene calls are TRBV6-5 and TRBJ2-7; no firm D call. The germline gives CDR1 MNHEY, CDR2 SVGAGI. Deletions cut 10 bases from V and 2 bases from J, with 21 bases between. The CDR3 spans 15 residues. The CDR3 loop reads CAIEKRGVRPYEQYF. In DNA form, the CDR3 reads TGTGCCATTGAAAAGCGTGGAGTACGGCCCTACGAGCAGTACTTC.

This clone showed up just a few times. The chain recombines TRBV27 with TRBJ2-1; 14 bases align to TRBD2. The CDR3 runs 14 residues. Trimming cost V 5 bases and J 10 bases; bases outside gene matches: 4. Per the germline V gene, CDR1 is MNHEY and CDR2 is SMNVEV (reference sequence). Here the CDR3 reads CASSTRTSGREQFF. For the CDR3, the DNA is TGTGCCAGCAGTACGCGGACTAGCGGGAGGGAGCAGTTCTTC.

The rearrangement joins TRBV7-6 to TRBJ2-3; TRBD2 matches at 12 bases. CDR1 is SGHVS and CDR2 is FNYEAQ in the germline V gene. V shed 6 bases, J shed 2 bases, and the junction held 6 bases outside the gene matches. The CDR3 covers 16 residues. CDR3 sequence (DNA): TGTGCCAGCAGGCTGACTAGCGGGAGTGTCACAGATACGCAGTATTTT. Its translation is CASRLTSGSVTDTQYF.

This chain connects TRBV6-7 to TRBJ2-3; 15 positions agree with TRBD2. TRBV6-7 is an ORF for which the function is uncertain. With V trimmed by 1 base and J by 1 base, 21 bases remained unmatched. The CDR3 runs to 24 residues. The CDR3 spells CASSYWGGPELGTSGRIRTDTQYF. For the CDR3, the DNA is TGTGCCAGCAGTTACTGGGGGGGCCCAGAGTTAGGGACTAGCGGGAGGATCCGCACAGATACGCAGTATTTT.

This clone was picked up one time. This chain links TRBV18 with TRBJ2-7, with D possibly being TRBD1 (6 bases). The germline V gene encodes CDR1 KGHSH and CDR2 LQKENI. The CDR3 length is 13 residues. V was shortened by 5 bases and J by 3 bases, with 11 bases between the two germline ends. CDR3 nucleotides: TGTGCCAGCTCATGGGGACAAGACTACGAGCAGTACTTC. It translates to CASSWGQDYEQYF.

The chain uses TRBV28 and TRBJ1-1; possibly TRBD1 for D (6 bases). V shed 6 bases and J shed 6 bases, with 23 bases lying between them. CDR1 MDHEN and CDR2 SYDVKM come from the germline V gene. This CDR3 contains 16 residues. The CDR3 here is CASSFVSGGAFSEAFF. DNA of the CDR3: TGTGCCAGCAGCTTCGTTTCGGGGGGCGCCTTCTCTGAAGCTTTCTTT.

This chain connects TRBV5-1 to TRBJ2-1; 12 bases are shared with TRBD2. The CDR3 is made up of 16 amino acids. Unmatched junction bases numbered 7, after V lost 5 bases and J lost 4 bases. In germline, CDR1 is SGHRS, CDR2 YFSETQ. In DNA form, the CDR3 reads TGCGCCAGCAGAACCACGGGACTAGCGGGTTACAATGAGCAGTTCTTC. Its translation is CASRTTGLAGYNEQFF.

The chain recombines TRBV7-3 with TRBJ2-1; TRBD1 might be the D (6 bases). Per the germline V gene, CDR1 is SGHTA and CDR2 is FQGTGA. This CDR3 comprises 14 residues. Between the trimmed V and J ends, which lost 2 bases and 7 bases, there was a span of 12 bases. The CDR3 DNA reads as TGTGCCAGCAGCTTATCTGGGGGCGAGAATGAGCAGTTCTTC. It translates to CASSLSGGENEQFF.

The chain links TRBV2 to TRBJ1-2; perhaps TRBD1 as D (5 bases). The germline CDR1 and CDR2 sequences are SNHLY and FYNNEI. The ends were cut back, 4 bases at V and 2 bases at J, with 8 bases in the middle. This CDR3 spans 13 amino acids. CDR3 amino acids: CASSGQFNYGYTF. CDR3 DNA sequence: TGTGCCAGCAGTGGACAGTTCAACTATGGCTACACCTTC. The whole variable domain, filled in from reference TRBV2 and TRBJ1-2, reads EPEVTQTPSHQVTQMGQEVILRCVPISNHLYFYWYRQILGQKVEFLVSFYNNEISEKSEIFDDQFSVERPDGSNFTLKIRSTKLEDSAMYFCASSGQFNYGYTFGSGTRLTVV.

The rearrangement joins TRBV6-1 to TRBJ2-3; D is unclear. The CDR3 length is 14 residues. V shed 7 bases and J shed 1 base, with 12 bases lying between them. Germline assignment: CDR1 MNHNS and CDR2 SASEGT. CDR3 residues: CASNQASGTDTQYF. CDR3 in DNA: TGTGCCAGCAACCAGGCTTCTGGCACAGATACGCAGTATTTT.

This sequence joins TRBV7-2 and TRBJ2-7; D perhaps matches TRBD2 (5 bases). Germline CDR1 SGHTA, CDR2 FQGNSA. This CDR3 has 13 residues. The V end lost 5 bases, the J end lost 5 bases, and 13 bases lay between the germline ends. CDR3 sequence: CASSPLRVDEQYF. CDR3 sequence (DNA): TGTGCCAGCAGCCCCTTGAGGGTAGACGAGCAGTACTTC.